These 9 T cell receptor beta chains were all obtained from the same sample, sequenced in a study of cytomegalovirus exposure and HLA in healthy donors. The PCR was carried out with 60 Vbeta primers and 13 Jbeta primers. TCRdb keeps only in-frame clones here, not all; method: immunoSEQ multiplex PCR. The sample shows 170,000 or so clones, roughly 80% of them seen only once. Sequencing used PBMCs. Receptor source: a woman aged 40 to 50 in good health and CMV-seronegative.

V is TRBV5-1 and J is TRBJ2-2; no clear D gene. Germline lookup yields CDR1 SGHRS and CDR2 YFSETQ. V was shortened by 1 base and J by 5 bases, with 9 bases between the two germline ends. The CDR3 sequence is 14 residues long. The CDR3 DNA reads as TGCGCCAGCAGCTTGAACTATCCGACCGGGGAGCTGTTTTTT. As protein: CASSLNYPTGELFF.

This chain uses TRBV11-2 with TRBJ2-3, with D perhaps matching TRBD1 (6 bases). V was cut by 5 bases and J by 2 bases, with 14 bases left in between. This CDR3 spans 15 amino acids. CDR1 is SGHAT and CDR2 is FQNNGV in the germline V gene. The CDR3, as DNA: TGTGCCAGCAGCCCGGCAGGGGAATACACAGATACGCAGTATTTT. Its protein is CASSPAGEYTDTQYF.

On this clone itself: The DNA is left out, because the CDR3 cannot be placed on it with certainty; the CDR3 is given as TCRdb lists it. The J gene is TRBJ2-2, the V gene TRBV6-1; TRBD2 reflects the table's D call only, with no check against the DNA. A total of 14 residues make up the CDR3, ends included. Germline V lookup: CDR1 MNHNS, CDR2 SASEGT. CDR3 region: CASSESRRAGELFF.

This clone was seen only once. V gene TRBV5-4 combines with J gene TRBJ2-1, with no clear D. Trimming cost V 0 bases and J 5 bases, with 6 bases left between them. In germline, CDR1 is SGHNT, CDR2 YYREEE (reference sequence). CDR3 length equals 13 residues. The CDR3 DNA reads as TGTGCCAGCAGCTTGGTGGCCGACAATGAGCAGTTCTTC. As protein: CASSLVADNEQFF.

The chain links TRBV5-1 to TRBJ2-7; D is uncertain. Trimming shortened V by 0 bases and J by 5 bases, and 12 bases separated the two germline ends. This CDR3 spans 14 amino acids. Germline CDR1 is SGHRS and CDR2 is YFSETQ. CDR3: CASSLEAREDEQYF. CDR3 DNA sequence: TGCGCCAGCAGCTTGGAGGCCAGAGAGGACGAGCAGTACTTC.

This clone was picked up one time. The CDR3 region is CASSPAQGKNSPLHF. CDR3 DNA sequence: TGTGCCAGCAGCCCAGCGCAGGGGAAAAATTCACCCCTCCACTTT. The chain recombines TRBV14 with TRBJ1-6; D perhaps matches TRBD1 (6 bases). The V end was cut by 4 bases, the J end by 7 bases, with 14 bases between. CDR3 size: 15 residues. The V gene's germline CDR1 is SGHDN and CDR2 FVKESK. The whole variable domain, remainder taken from reference TRBV14 and TRBJ1-6, is EAGVTQFPSHSVIEKGQTVTLRCDPISGHDNLYWYRRVMGKEIKFLLHFVKESKQDESGMPNNRFLAERTGGTYSTLKVQPAELEDSGVYFCASSPAQGKNSPLHFGNGTRLTVT.

The chain has TRBV6-1 and TRBJ1-2; D not resolved. From germline, CDR1 is MNHNS and CDR2 SASEGT. V was clipped by 1 base and J by 4 bases, with 10 bases between them. This CDR3 contains 14 residues. CDR3 bases: TGTGCCAGCAGTGAAGGAGGGCGAGGCTATGGCTACACCTTC. This translates into CASSEGGRGYGYTF.

The CDR3 DNA reads as TGTGCCAGCTCGCCCCCGCAGGGTTGGCGTGGTTACATTCAGTACTTC. This codes for CASSPPQGWRGYIQYF. The J gene is TRBJ2-4, the V gene TRBV18; tentative D call: TRBD1 (5 bases). The V gene's germline CDR1 is KGHSH and CDR2 LQKENI. Deletions cut 6 bases from V and 8 bases from J, with 23 bases between. This CDR3 comprises 16 residues.

The V gene is TRBV18, the J gene TRBJ1-1; 8 nucleotides align to TRBD1. Germline CDR1 KGHSH, CDR2 LQKENI. J gave up 1 base and V 2 bases, and 12 bases lay outside the gene matches. This CDR3 has 18 residues. CDR3 protein: CASSPTTGQGASNTEAFF. The CDR3 nucleotides read TGTGCCAGCTCACCAACCACCGGACAGGGAGCTTCGAACACTGAAGCTTTCTTT.